A single sample gave rise to the 14 T cell receptor beta chains below, sequenced in a study of cytomegalovirus exposure and HLA in healthy donors. Primers included in the PCR were 60 Vbeta and 13 Jbeta primers. Sequencing used immunoSEQ multiplex PCR; TCRdb keeps in-frame clones, though not all of them. The sample records about 130,000 clones, around 72% being singletons. The sequenced sample consisted of PBMCs. These receptor sequences come from a human donor in good health.

The chain couples TRBV27 to TRBJ1-4; TRBD1 matches 7 bases. Germline-derived CDR1 and CDR2 are MNHEY and SMNVEV (reference sequence). V was pared by 7 bases and J by 5 bases, with 7 bases of the junction left unmatched. The CDR3 covers 14 residues. CDR3 nucleotide sequence: TGTGCCAGCAAACAGGGGAATGCGAATGAAAAACTGTTTTTT. Translation gives CASKQGNANEKLFF.

This clone has just a few counts. The chain combines TRBV27 with TRBJ2-1; 12 bases align to TRBD1. After removal of 6 bases from V and 9 bases from J, the junction contained 3 bases not matched to a gene. Germline assignment: CDR1 MNHEY and CDR2 SMNVEV (reference sequence). The CDR3 extends over 13 amino acids. The CDR3 spells CASRGQGASEQFF. CDR3 coding DNA: TGTGCCAGCAGGGGACAGGGGGCAAGTGAGCAGTTCTTC.

There are a few counts of this clone. A read error may account for a junction end that differs from germline. This rearrangement joins TRBV10-3 to TRBJ2-6, with TRBD1 identical over 8 bases. CDR3 size: 17 residues. Germline CDR1 and CDR2: ENHRY and SYGVKD. The CDR3 protein is CAITPGQVFSGTNVLTF. The CDR3 DNA reads TGTGCCATCACTCCGGGACAGGTGTTCTCTGGGACCAACGTCCTGACTTTC.

The rearrangement uses TRBV5-4 and TRBJ2-2, with TRBD2 matching over 7 bases. The germline CDR1 and CDR2 sequences are SGHNT and YYREEE (reference sequence). J was trimmed by 3 bases and V by 2 bases; bases with no gene match: 1. This CDR3 has 14 residues. The CDR3 loop reads CASSFAGDTGELFF. For the CDR3, the DNA is TGTGCCAGCAGCTTTGCGGGGGACACCGGGGAGCTGTTTTTT.

The chain couples TRBV5-4 to TRBJ1-6; 8 nucleotides line up with TRBD1. V shed 0 bases, J shed 9 bases, and the junction held 5 bases outside the gene matches. The CDR3 is 15 residues long. The V gene's germline CDR1 is SGHNT and CDR2 YYREEE (reference sequence). For the CDR3, the DNA is TGTGCCAGCAGCTTGGCAGGGGGCCCCTTTTCACCCCTCCACTTT. It specifies CASSLAGGPFSPLHF.

By share, this clone ranks as medium-sized. V and J are TRBV5-4 and TRBJ1-1; 11 bases align to TRBD1. Looked up from germline, CDR1 is SGHNT and CDR2 is YYREEE (reference sequence). Trimming at V came to 4 bases and at J to 5 bases, leaving 10 bases not matched to a gene. The CDR3 extends over 16 amino acids. CDR3 sequence (DNA): TGTGCCAGCAGCCGGGACAGGGGGGGCCTCGGGACTGAAGCTTTCTTT. This sequence encodes CASSRDRGGLGTEAFF.

This clone was counted many times. The chain employs TRBV6-5 and TRBJ1-2; D is possibly TRBD1 (5 bases). Per germline, CDR1 MNHEY and CDR2 SVGAGI. V was pared by 2 bases and J by 4 bases, with 17 bases between. The CDR3 extends over 16 amino acids. The CDR3 region is CASSYRRTGGSYGYTF. The CDR3 nucleotides read TGTGCCAGCAGTTACCGACGTACAGGCGGGAGCTATGGCTACACCTTC.

This rearrangement joins TRBV5-1 to TRBJ2-3; D may be TRBD2 (6 bases). The CDR3 runs 14 residues. Deletions cut 0 bases from V and 6 bases from J, with 11 bases between. Looked up from germline, CDR1 is SGHRS and CDR2 is YFSETQ. This chain's CDR3 is CASSLELAADTQYF. DNA for the CDR3: TGCGCCAGCAGCTTGGAACTAGCTGCCGATACGCAGTATTTT.

V usage is TRBV2 and J usage is TRBJ1-6; D is ambiguous. CDR1 is SNHLY, CDR2 FYNNEI, per germline. The germline V and J ends were trimmed by 5 bases and 8 bases, with 7 bases remaining between them. The CDR3 is made up of 12 amino acids. CDR3 loop: CASSLEDSPLHF. Written as DNA, the CDR3 is TGTGCCAGCAGTTTGGAGGATTCACCCCTCCACTTT.

The chain links TRBV10-3 to TRBJ2-3; 8 nucleotides line up with TRBD1. Trimming removed 3 bases from V and 5 bases from J; junction bases left unmatched: 7. The CDR3 length is 15 residues. Germline CDR1 ENHRY, CDR2 SYGVKD. The CDR3 loop is CAISDLAGGRDTQYF. CDR3 nucleotides: TGTGCCATCAGTGATTTGGCAGGGGGCAGAGATACGCAGTATTTT.

This clone was detected a few times. V is TRBV5-8 and J is TRBJ2-7, with D perhaps matching TRBD2 (6 bases). The CDR3 length is 15 residues. The V end was cut by 0 bases, the J end by 3 bases, with 13 bases between. CDR1 SGHTS and CDR2 YDEGEE come from the germline V gene. The CDR3 spells CASSLDREMVYEQYF. The CDR3 DNA reads as TGTGCCAGCAGCTTGGACCGGGAGATGGTCTACGAGCAGTACTTC.

This chain links TRBV11-1 with TRBJ2-3; maybe TRBD2 (5 bases). Germline V gene lookup returns CDR1 SGHAT and CDR2 FQDESV (reference sequence). CDR3 length: 13 residues. V lost 5 bases and J 2 bases, leaving 8 bases between the germline ends. CDR3 coding DNA: TGTGCCAGCAGCAGCCGGGACACAGATACGCAGTATTTT. Translated: CASSSRDTDTQYF. Full variable domain (outside the CDR3, taken from reference TRBV11-1 and TRBJ2-3): EAEVAQSPRYKITEKSQAVAFWCDPISGHATLYWYRQILGQGPELLVQFQDESVVDDSQLPKDRFSAERLKGVDSTLKIQPAELGDSAMYLCASSSRDTDTQYFGPGTRLTVL.

V usage is TRBV6-1 and J usage is TRBJ2-5; weak D call: TRBD1 (6 bases). V lost 1 base, J lost 11 bases, and 20 bases lay in between. CDR3 size: 15 residues. Germline assignment: CDR1 MNHNS and CDR2 SASEGT. The CDR3 DNA reads as TGTGCCAGCAGTGAAGGACAGGTGCCCTTCGAAGAGCAGTACTTC. This translates into CASSEGQVPFEEQYF.

This clone was observed a few times. CDR3 nucleotides: TGTGCCAGCAACCGTGGGGGGAAGGACGAGCAGTACTTC. Translated, it gives CASNRGGKDEQYF. V and J are TRBV5-4 and TRBJ2-7, with D maybe TRBD2 (6 bases). The CDR3 consists of 13 residues. Trimming removed 6 bases from V and 5 bases from J, with 15 bases in between. The V gene's germline CDR1 is SGHNT and CDR2 YYREEE (reference sequence).